One T cell receptor beta chain is described in this entry. The antigen is unknown. The CDR3 totals 12 residues. The ends lost 10 bases at V and 5 bases at J; junction bases unmatched: 5. From germline, CDR1 is ENHRY and CDR2 SYGVKD. These data come from a study of CD8 T cells in Susac syndrome. Notes on the study in general: In total CD8+ repertoires, about 15 Susac-specific public clones were detected, and CD8+ TEMRA repertoires contained several.

A quantity of about 0.45 to 1 ug RNA underwent reverse transcription using random hexamers. TCR beta CDR3 was amplified by immunoSEQ multiplex PCR. This amplification extended across 54 Vbeta and 13 Jbeta segments. From the immunoSEQ multiplex PCR reads, TCRdb called clonotypes with MiXCR, one entry per CDR3 protein. The repertoire holds roughly 80,000 distinct CDR3 sequences, with approximately 94% as singletons. The sample comprised CD8+ T cells from PBMCs. The clonotype comes from a human donor with Susac syndrome. This rearrangement joins TRBV10-3 to TRBJ1-2; 9 bases map to TRBD1. In nucleotides, the CDR3 is TGTGCCACGTTGACAGGGGGTTATGGCTACACCTTC. Its protein is CATLTGGYGYTF.